These 30 T cell receptor beta chains were all obtained from the same sample, sequenced in a study of blood T cell repertoires in COVID-19. Sequencing used immunoSEQ multiplex PCR; TCRdb keeps in-frame clones, though not all of them. The sample comprises roughly 240,000 clones, 86% of which are singletons, and less than 4% rests with the top ten. Material: peripheral blood. Receptor source: a woman aged 25 to 45 who had recovered from COVID-19.

This chain uses TRBV19 with TRBJ1-5, with TRBD1 matching 9 bases. The CDR3 has 16 residues. Germline lookup yields CDR1 LNHDA and CDR2 SQIVND (reference sequence). J was trimmed by 2 bases and V by 7 bases; bases with no gene match: 9. CDR3 DNA: TGTGCCAGTACCGATGGACAGGGGAGAGGCAATCAGCCCCAGCATTTT. Translating it yields CASTDGQGRGNQPQHF.

This clone was recorded many times. J is TRBJ2-3 and V is TRBV12-3 or TRBV12-4; TRBD1 might be the D (6 bases). This CDR3 is 13 amino acids long. The ends were cut back, 3 bases at V and 3 bases at J, with 7 bases in the middle. CDR3 sequence: CASSFRGTDTQYF. CDR3 sequence (DNA): TGTGCCAGCAGTTTCAGGGGTACAGATACGCAGTATTTT.

V usage is TRBV19 and J usage is TRBJ1-2; D gene unclear. The CDR3 sequence is 14 residues long. From germline, CDR1 is LNHDA and CDR2 SQIVND (reference sequence). Trimming took off 9 bases at V and 8 bases at J, with 22 bases between the two ends. As DNA, the CDR3 is TGTGCCAGCATAAATCGCGCCGCGTTCGGGGGCTACACCTTC. It yields the protein CASINRAAFGGYTF.

The V call is TRBV9, the J call TRBJ2-2; 8 positions agree with TRBD1. Trimming took 4 bases from V and 6 from J; bases not matched to a gene: 11. This CDR3 comprises 16 residues. CDR1 is SGDLS and CDR2 is YYNGEE in the germline V gene. The CDR3 region is CASSTWTGSFPGELFF. CDR3 coding DNA: TGTGCCAGCAGCACGTGGACAGGGAGTTTCCCCGGGGAGCTGTTTTTT.

The rearrangement uses TRBV3-1 (or the pseudogene TRBV3-2) and TRBJ2-3, with TRBD2 identical over 12 bases. There are 17 residues in the CDR3. V lost 4 bases, J lost 5 bases, and 10 bases stayed unmatched. The germline V gene has CDR1 LGHDT and CDR2 YNNKEL (reference sequence). CDR3 DNA sequence: TGTGCCAGCAGCCCCTCCGGACTAGCGGGGTCCTTAGATACGCAGTATTTT. Encoded protein: CASSPSGLAGSLDTQYF.

The chain carries TRBV4-1 and TRBJ2-1, with D possibly TRBD1 on 5 matching bases. This CDR3 contains 15 residues. Germline-derived CDR1 and CDR2 are MGHRA and YSYEKL. V was clipped by 1 base and J by 0 bases, with 7 bases between them. CDR3 residues: CASSQGQSSYNEQFF. For the CDR3, the DNA is TGCGCCAGCAGCCAAGGACAGAGCTCCTACAATGAGCAGTTCTTC.

This chain connects TRBV15 to TRBJ2-5; a possible D gene is TRBD1 (5 bases). Trimming removed 0 bases from V and 5 bases from J, with 16 bases in between. The CDR3 totals 16 residues. Germline V lookup: CDR1 LNHNV, CDR2 YYDKDF (reference sequence). CDR3 DNA: TGTGCCACCAGCAGAGAATCCTTGGCAGGGCCTGAGACCCAGTACTTC. This translates into CATSRESLAGPETQYF. The whole variable domain, remainder taken from reference TRBV15 and TRBJ2-5, is DAMVIQNPRYQVTQFGKPVTLSCSQTLNHNVMYWYQQKSSQAPKLLFHYYDKDFNNEADTPDNFQSRRPNTSFCFLDIRSPGLGDTAMYLCATSRESLAGPETQYFGPGTRLLVL.

The table lists this clone with a count of one. The chain recombines TRBV5-1 with TRBJ2-3; 9 bases agree with TRBD2. V was pared by 1 base and J by 0 bases, with 3 bases of the junction left unmatched. Germline V gene sequence: CDR1 SGHRS, CDR2 YFSETQ. This CDR3 has 16 amino acids. The CDR3 loop reads CASSLRGTSSTDTQYF. The CDR3 DNA reads as TGCGCCAGCAGCTTGCGAGGGACTAGCAGCACAGATACGCAGTATTTT.

The rearrangement uses TRBV6-5 and TRBJ1-1; D remains ambiguous. The CDR3 length is 11 residues. Trimming removed 1 base from V and 7 bases from J, with 4 bases in between. CDR1 MNHEY and CDR2 SVGAGI come from the germline V gene. CDR3 protein: CASSYYNEAFF. DNA of the CDR3: TGTGCCAGCAGTTACTACAATGAAGCTTTCTTT.

This clone has a single count. This sequence joins TRBV2 and TRBJ2-3; the D gene is possibly TRBD2 (5 bases). This CDR3 comprises 15 residues. Germline CDR1 reads SNHLY; CDR2 reads FYNNEI. Trimming stripped 1 base from V and 2 bases from J, with 10 bases between. The CDR3 here is CASSEGAAPTDTQYF. As DNA, the CDR3 is TGTGCCAGCAGTGAAGGAGCGGCCCCCACAGATACGCAGTATTTT.

This chain links TRBV10-3 with TRBJ1-1; 8 bases match TRBD1. From germline, CDR1 is ENHRY and CDR2 SYGVKD. Unmatched junction bases numbered 1, after V lost 6 bases and J lost 1 base. The CDR3 totals 13 residues. CDR3 sequence (DNA): TGTGCCATCAGGGGACAGGCGAACACTGAAGCTTTCTTT. It encodes CAIRGQANTEAFF.

The chain uses TRBV29-1 and TRBJ1-2, with 7 bases lining up with TRBD1. V trimming: 4 bases; J trimming: 5 bases; junction bases outside the gene matches: 10. Per germline, CDR1 SQVTM and CDR2 ANQGSEA. The CDR3 is 14 residues long. CDR3 in DNA: TGCAGCGTTGTTAGTAGGGGGCGAGATTATGGCTACACCTTC. Amino acids: CSVVSRGRDYGYTF.

This clone was recorded a few times. This chain links TRBV7-9 with TRBJ2-5; D may be TRBD2 (6 bases). The germline V gene encodes CDR1 SEHNR and CDR2 FQNEAQ (reference sequence). V gave up 5 bases and J gave up 5 bases, with 18 bases separating them. The CDR3 has 15 amino acids. The CDR3 protein is CASSPKTRLGETQYF. The CDR3 bases are TGTGCCAGCAGCCCCAAGACTAGGTTGGGCGAGACCCAGTACTTC.

The gene calls are TRBV4-2 and TRBJ1-2; D is undetermined. The CDR3 loop spans 15 amino acids. Between the trimmed V and J ends, which lost 0 bases and 7 bases, there was a span of 15 bases. The germline CDR1 and CDR2 sequences are LGHNA and YNFKEQ. CDR3: CASSQDLGGLVGYTF. CDR3 DNA: TGTGCCAGCAGCCAAGATCTGGGAGGGCTGGTTGGCTACACCTTC.

The count of this clone is one. V usage is TRBV11-2 and J usage is TRBJ2-1; D unclear. V lost 1 base, J lost 2 bases, and 9 bases lay in between. The germline CDR1 and CDR2 sequences are SGHAT and FQNNGV. This CDR3 region has 15 residues. The CDR3 DNA reads TGTGCCAGCAGCTTAGCCAGTGGTACCTACAATGAGCAGTTCTTC. It translates to CASSLASGTYNEQFF.

The chain is built from TRBV7-9 and TRBJ2-5, with TRBD2 matching over 8 bases. Germline CDR1 SEHNR, CDR2 FQNEAQ (reference sequence). V shed 1 base and J 4 bases; nucleotides not matched to a gene: 8. CDR3 size: 16 residues. The DNA for the CDR3 is TGTGCCAGCAGCTTAGGACTAGCGTTAGTGCCAGAGACCCAGTACTTC. Encoded protein: CASSLGLALVPETQYF.

This clone turned up a few times. V is TRBV7-9 and J is TRBJ2-1, with 9 bases aligning to TRBD2. The length of the CDR3 is 15 residues. The J segment lost 8 bases and the V segment lost 3 bases, leaving 8 bases of the junction unmatched. Germline V lookup: CDR1 SEHNR, CDR2 FQNEAQ (reference sequence). DNA for the CDR3: TGTGCCAGCAGCTTGGGGACTAGCACCTTGGATGAGCAGTTCTTC. Residues: CASSLGTSTLDEQFF.

J is TRBJ2-3 and V is TRBV15, with a tentative D call TRBD1 (5 bases). The CDR3 is 15 residues long. The V end lost 5 bases, the J end lost 3 bases, and 15 bases lay between the germline ends. Germline CDR1 reads LNHNV; CDR2 reads YYDKDF (reference sequence). DNA for the CDR3: TGTGCCACCAGCCCTGATAGGGGTAGAACAGATACGCAGTATTTT. This translates into CATSPDRGRTDTQYF.

In this sample, this clone turned up once. This rearrangement joins TRBV5-1 to TRBJ1-1; 7 nucleotides agree with TRBD1. Trimming removed 4 bases from V and 11 bases from J; junction bases left unmatched: 11. The CDR3 is made up of 13 amino acids. From germline, CDR1 is SGHRS and CDR2 YFSETQ. The DNA of the CDR3 is TGCGCCAGCAGCCCGGGACAGTCCTTGGGGGCTTTCTTT. Its translation: CASSPGQSLGAFF.

This rearrangement joins TRBV11-2 to TRBJ2-2, with 7 positions matching TRBD2. Germline assignment: CDR1 SGHAT and CDR2 FQNNGV. The CDR3 runs 17 residues. With 1 base clipped from V and 4 bases from J, the junction kept 9 bases outside the gene matches. This CDR3 is CASSLGPGRGTTGELFF. Here the CDR3 DNA reads TGTGCCAGCAGCTTAGGGCCCGGGCGGGGGACCACCGGGGAGCTGTTTTTT.

J is TRBJ1-3 and V is TRBV6-5, with D unclear. V was trimmed by 0 bases and J by 0 bases, leaving 9 bases between them. In germline, CDR1 is MNHEY, CDR2 SVGAGI. The CDR3 runs 16 residues. DNA for the CDR3: TGTGCCAGCAGTTACTCGATTGGTAGCTCTGGAAACACCATATATTTT. Amino acids: CASSYSIGSSGNTIYF.

The chain combines TRBV6-5 with TRBJ2-7; D remains unclear. The germline CDR1 and CDR2 sequences are MNHEY and SVGAGI. Trimming shortened V by 5 bases and J by 6 bases, and 17 bases separated the two germline ends. There are 14 residues in the CDR3. The chain's CDR3 is CASSPAAPQIEQYF. In nucleotides, the CDR3 is TGTGCCAGCAGTCCTGCTGCCCCACAGATCGAGCAGTACTTC.

The chain recombines TRBV18 with TRBJ1-2; 8 nucleotides line up with TRBD1. The V gene's germline CDR1 is KGHSH and CDR2 LQKENI. The CDR3 extends over 15 amino acids. V lost 6 bases, J lost 6 bases, and 12 bases stayed unmatched. The CDR3 region has the DNA TGTGCCAGCTCCCCTCGACAGGGGCGTGTGGATGGCTACACCTTC. Amino acid sequence: CASSPRQGRVDGYTF. The entire variable domain, with the rest obtained from reference TRBV18 and TRBJ1-2, is as follows: NAGVMQNPRHLVRRRGQEARLRCSPMKGHSHVYWYRQLPEEGLKFMVYLQKENIIDESGMPKERFSAEFPKEGPSILRIQQVVRGDSAAYFCASSPRQGRVDGYTFGSGTRLTVV.

The CDR3 is CASSGRLSPLHF. CDR3 DNA: TGTGCCAGCAGTGGGAGGCTATCACCCCTCCACTTT. The chain is built from TRBV2 and TRBJ1-6; D not certain. Between the trimmed V and J ends, which lost 4 bases and 10 bases, there was a span of 8 bases. CDR1 SNHLY and CDR2 FYNNEI come from the germline V gene. CDR3 size: 12 residues.

The V and J genes are TRBV2 and TRBJ1-5; weak D call: TRBD1 (6 bases). There are 14 residues in the CDR3. Trimming cost V 5 bases and J 3 bases, with 11 bases left between them. In germline, CDR1 is SNHLY, CDR2 FYNNEI. The CDR3 coding sequence is TGTGCCAGCAGTACACAGGGCCCCAATCAGCCCCAGCATTTT. Translated: CASSTQGPNQPQHF. Full variable domain (remainder filled in from reference TRBV2 and TRBJ1-5): EPEVTQTPSHQVTQMGQEVILRCVPISNHLYFYWYRQILGQKVEFLVSFYNNEISEKSEIFDDQFSVERPDGSNFTLKIRSTKLEDSAMYFCASSTQGPNQPQHFGDGTRLSIL.

The chain is built from TRBV3-1 (or the pseudogene TRBV3-2) and TRBJ2-1; 15 positions match TRBD2. From germline, CDR1 is LGHDT and CDR2 YNNKEL (reference sequence). Trimming took 4 bases from V and 8 from J; bases not matched to a gene: 12. The CDR3 sequence is 18 residues long. The CDR3 protein is CASSLGTSGGPQLDEQFF. The CDR3 DNA is TGTGCCAGCAGCCTCGGGACTAGCGGGGGGCCTCAGTTGGATGAGCAGTTCTTC.

CDR3 sequence reads: CASSGDTLYEQYF. As DNA, the CDR3 is TGTGCCAGCAGTGGGGACACGCTTTACGAGCAGTACTTC. The chain is built from TRBV12-3 or TRBV12-4 and TRBJ2-7; tentatively, D is TRBD1 (6 bases). The germline V and J ends were trimmed by 5 bases and 4 bases, with 12 bases remaining between them. This CDR3 is 13 amino acids long.

The V and J genes are TRBV19 and TRBJ2-4; 14 positions agree with TRBD2. CDR3 length equals 19 residues. The germline CDR1 and CDR2 sequences are LNHDA and SQIVND (reference sequence). V was clipped by 7 bases and J by 0 bases; unmatched bases: 11. CDR3 coding DNA: TGTGCCAGTAAACAATACGGGACTAGCGGGGGAGTAGCCAAAAACATTCAGTACTTC. Translation: CASKQYGTSGGVAKNIQYF.

V gene TRBV3-1 (or the pseudogene TRBV3-2) combines with J gene TRBJ2-2; D might be TRBD1 (6 bases). Trimming removed 7 bases from V and 6 bases from J, with 18 bases in between. This CDR3 is built from 15 residues. The germline V gene has CDR1 LGHDT and CDR2 YNNKEL (reference sequence). The CDR3 loop reads CASMFRGPGAGELFF. The CDR3 DNA follows: TGTGCCAGCATGTTCAGGGGCCCTGGGGCCGGGGAGCTGTTTTTT.

The chain combines TRBV30 with TRBJ1-2; the D is unclear. The V gene lost 1 base and the J gene lost 7 bases, with 16 bases spanning the gap. The CDR3 extends over 14 amino acids. Germline V gives CDR1 GTSNPN, CDR2 SVGIG (reference sequence). This CDR3 reads CAWSGLLTRGGYTF. The CDR3 DNA sequence: TGTGCCTGGAGTGGTTTATTGACGCGGGGTGGCTACACCTTC.